This is a list of T cell receptor beta chains from one sample in a study of response to subunit inactivated influenza vaccine. TCRdb processed the RT-PCR reads anew with MiXCR; each CDR3 protein has one entry. The sample includes approximately 680,000 distinct CDR3 sequences, 15% to 19% seen only once; the top ten take approximately 10%. The sequencing used PBMCs from blood, collected less than 13 days after vaccination. The receptors stem from a man aged 50 to 59 who received an inactivated influenza vaccine. Each CDR3 is given with its conserved first and last residue. The D gene is left open where the match is weak. Some rows have no size entry. The others give once, few or many, or a class for an expanded clone.

abundance	j_gene	d_gene	v_gene	CDR3nt	CDR3aa
many	TRBJ2-3	-	TRBV6-5	TGTGCCAGCAGTTCGGACCCCGGCCCAGATACGCAGTATTTT	CASSSDPGPDTQYF
-	TRBJ2-5	TRBD2	TRBV24-1	TGTGCCACCAGTGAGTCAGGGACTAGCGGGGGCCAAGAGACCCAGTACTTC	CATSESGTSGGQETQYF
-	TRBJ1-1	TRBD1	TRBV7-2	TGTGCCAGCAGCTCGTACCAGGGGGCGGGTGAAGCTTTCTTT	CASSSYQGAGEAFF
few	TRBJ1-2	-	TRBV11-2	TGTGCCAGCAGCCGGGCTTGGGCAGGGTATATTGCTAACTATGGCTACACCTTC	CASSRAWAGYIANYGYTF
-	TRBJ2-3	-	TRBV20-1	TGCAGTGTATCATCGGGGGATCGGCTTGATACGCAGTATTTT	CSVSSGDRLDTQYF
-	TRBJ1-1	-	TRBV11-3	TGTGCCAGCAGCTTCAGGGAGAACACTGGAGCTTTCTTT	CASSFRENTGAFF
few	TRBJ2-1	TRBD2	TRBV28	TGTGCCAGCAGATCTAGCGGCCGCTACAATGAGCAGTTCTTC	CASRSSGRYNEQFF
many	TRBJ1-5	TRBD1	TRBV6-5	TGTGCCAGCAGTTACTCGGACAGGGGGAGGTATGGCAATCAGCCCCAGCATTTT	CASSYSDRGRYGNQPQHF
few	TRBJ2-7	-	TRBV7-6	TGTGCCAGCAGCTTAAAGAGGGCAAGCCACGAGCAGTACTTC	CASSLKRASHEQYF
-	TRBJ1-4	-	TRBV20-1	TGCAGTGCTAGAGATATATCACAGCCAACTAATGAAAAACTGTTTTTT	CSARDISQPTNEKLFF
-	TRBJ2-1	TRBD1	TRBV7-8	TGTGCCAGCAGCTTATCATGGGGACAGGGAAATGAGCAGTTCTTC	CASSLSWGQGNEQFF
-	TRBJ2-3	TRBD2	TRBV5-1	TGCGCCAGCAGCTTGTTATTGACTAGCGGGAGCGGCTCAGATACGCAGTATTTT	CASSLLLTSGSGSDTQYF
many	TRBJ1-2	TRBD1	TRBV12-3/TRBV12-4	TGTGCCAGCAGCACGACAGGGGCCGGGAGTGGCTACACCTTC	CASSTTGAGSGYTF
-	TRBJ2-7	-	TRBV4-1	TGCGCCAGCAGCCAGTTTACCTACGAGCAGTACTTC	CASSQFTYEQYF
few	TRBJ2-5	TRBD2	TRBV12-3/TRBV12-4	TGTGCCAGCAGTTTTACTAGCGGGAGAGTAGAGACCCAGTACTTC	CASSFTSGRVETQYF
few	TRBJ2-7	TRBD2	TRBV20-1	TGCAGTGCTAGGGTACTAGCGGGAGTAACCTACGAGCAGTACTTC	CSARVLAGVTYEQYF
few	TRBJ2-7	-	TRBV19	TGTGCCAGTAGTATAGGGTTAGGGTTGGACGAGCAGTACTTC	CASSIGLGLDEQYF
-	TRBJ2-7	TRBD2	TRBV11-1	TGTGCCAGCAGCTCACTAGCGGGGGACTACGAGCAGTACTTC	CASSSLAGDYEQYF
few	TRBJ2-7	TRBD2	TRBV7-8	TGTGCCAGCAGCCCTAGGGGCGGGAGTACCTACGAGCAGTACTTC	CASSPRGGSTYEQYF
-	TRBJ2-2	TRBD1	TRBV5-1	TGCGCCAGCAGCTTCGGGACAGGGGCCCGACCGAACACCGGGGAGCTGTTTTTT	CASSFGTGARPNTGELFF
few	TRBJ1-1	-	TRBV19	TGTGCCAGTAGTAAAACAGAAAGGGCGAACACTGAAGCTTTCTTT	CASSKTERANTEAFF
-	TRBJ2-1	-	TRBV5-6	TGTGCCAGCAGCTGGGGACTCACCCCCAATGAGCAGTTCTTC	CASSWGLTPNEQFF
many	TRBJ2-3	-	TRBV7-9	TGTGCCAGCAGCTCTCGGACCCTGACAGATACGCAGTATTTT	CASSSRTLTDTQYF